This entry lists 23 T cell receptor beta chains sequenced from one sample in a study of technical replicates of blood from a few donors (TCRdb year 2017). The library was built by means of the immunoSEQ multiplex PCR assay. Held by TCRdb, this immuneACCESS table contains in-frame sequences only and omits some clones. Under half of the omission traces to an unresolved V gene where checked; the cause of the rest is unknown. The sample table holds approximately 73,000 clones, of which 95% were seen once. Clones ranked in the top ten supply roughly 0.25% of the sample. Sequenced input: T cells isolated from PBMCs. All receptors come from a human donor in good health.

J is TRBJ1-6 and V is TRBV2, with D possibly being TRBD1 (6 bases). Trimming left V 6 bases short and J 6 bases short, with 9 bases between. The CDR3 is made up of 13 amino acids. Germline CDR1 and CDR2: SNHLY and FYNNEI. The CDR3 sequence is CASRLQGNSPLHF. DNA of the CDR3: TGTGCCAGCAGGTTACAGGGTAATTCACCCCTCCACTTT.

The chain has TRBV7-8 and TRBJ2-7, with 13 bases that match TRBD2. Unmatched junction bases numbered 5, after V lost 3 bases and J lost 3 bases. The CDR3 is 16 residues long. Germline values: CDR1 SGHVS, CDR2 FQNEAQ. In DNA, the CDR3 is TGTGCCAGCAGCTTCCCAACTAGCGGGAGGGTCTACGAGCAGTACTTC. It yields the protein CASSFPTSGRVYEQYF.

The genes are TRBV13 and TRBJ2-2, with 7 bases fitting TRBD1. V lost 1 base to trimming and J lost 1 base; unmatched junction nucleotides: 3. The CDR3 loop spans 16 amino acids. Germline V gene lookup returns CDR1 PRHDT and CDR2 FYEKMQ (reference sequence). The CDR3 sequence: CASSLETGWNTGELFF. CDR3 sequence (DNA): TGTGCCAGCAGCTTAGAGACAGGGTGGAACACCGGGGAGCTGTTTTTT.

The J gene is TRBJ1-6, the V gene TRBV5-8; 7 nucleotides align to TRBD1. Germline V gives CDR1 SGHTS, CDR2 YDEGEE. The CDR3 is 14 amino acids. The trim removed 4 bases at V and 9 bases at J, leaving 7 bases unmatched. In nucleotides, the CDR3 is TGTGCCAGCAGCCAGGGACAGTCGATTTCACCCCTCCACTTT. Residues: CASSQGQSISPLHF.

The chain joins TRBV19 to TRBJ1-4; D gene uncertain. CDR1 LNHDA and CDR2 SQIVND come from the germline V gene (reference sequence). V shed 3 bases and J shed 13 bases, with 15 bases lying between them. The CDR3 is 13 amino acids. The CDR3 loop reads CASSILPEGGLFF. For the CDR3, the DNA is TGTGCCAGTAGTATCCTCCCGGAGGGAGGACTGTTTTTT.

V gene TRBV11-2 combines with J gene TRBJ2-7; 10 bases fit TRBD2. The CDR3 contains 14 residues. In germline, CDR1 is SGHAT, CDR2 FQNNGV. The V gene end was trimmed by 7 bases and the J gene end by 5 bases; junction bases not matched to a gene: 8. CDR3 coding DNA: TGTGCCAGCACCGAACTAGCGGGACGCCACGAGCAGTACTTC. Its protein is CASTELAGRHEQYF.

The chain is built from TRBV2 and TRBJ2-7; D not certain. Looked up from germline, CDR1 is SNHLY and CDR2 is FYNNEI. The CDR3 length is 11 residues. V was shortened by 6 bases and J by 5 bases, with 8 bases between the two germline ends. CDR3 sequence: CASSSRNEQYF. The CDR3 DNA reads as TGTGCCAGCAGCTCTAGGAACGAGCAGTACTTC.

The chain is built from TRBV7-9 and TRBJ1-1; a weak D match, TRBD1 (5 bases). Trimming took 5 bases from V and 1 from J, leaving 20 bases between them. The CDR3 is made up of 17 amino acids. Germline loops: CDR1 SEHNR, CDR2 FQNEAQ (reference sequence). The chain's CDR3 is CASSVPGGSSENTEAFF. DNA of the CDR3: TGTGCCAGCAGCGTCCCGGGGGGGTCTAGTGAGAACACTGAAGCTTTCTTT.

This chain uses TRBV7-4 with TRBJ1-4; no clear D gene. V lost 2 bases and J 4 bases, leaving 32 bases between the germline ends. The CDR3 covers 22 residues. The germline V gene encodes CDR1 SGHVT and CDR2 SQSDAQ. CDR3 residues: CASSLYLSPPLREIAFNEKLFF. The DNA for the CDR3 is TGTGCCAGCAGCTTATATCTTTCGCCCCCTCTGAGGGAGATCGCCTTTAATGAAAAACTGTTTTTT.

The DNA of the CDR3 is TGTGCCAGCAGCTCGCTCCGGGATCCTAGGGTCCCGCAGTACTTC. Translating gives CASSSLRDPRVPQYF. V gene TRBV7-9 combines with J gene TRBJ2-7, with D possibly TRBD2 on 5 matching bases. Trimming removed 4 bases from V and 9 bases from J, with 22 bases in between. Germline CDR1 is SEHNR and CDR2 is FQNEAQ (reference sequence). The CDR3 length is 15 residues. Full variable domain (remainder filled in from reference TRBV7-9 and TRBJ2-7): DTGVSQNPRHKITKRGQNVTFRCDPISEHNRLYWYRQTLGQGPEFLTYFQNEAQLEKSRLLSDRFSAERPKGSFSTLEIQRTEQGDSAMYLCASSSLRDPRVPQYFGPGTRLTVT.

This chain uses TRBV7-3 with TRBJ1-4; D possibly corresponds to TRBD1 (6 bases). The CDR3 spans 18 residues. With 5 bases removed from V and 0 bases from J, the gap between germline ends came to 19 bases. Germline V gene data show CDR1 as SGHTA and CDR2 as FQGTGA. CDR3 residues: CASSPPEPDSSTNEKLFF. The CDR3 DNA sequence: TGTGCCAGCAGCCCCCCCGAACCGGACAGCTCAACTAATGAAAAACTGTTTTTT.

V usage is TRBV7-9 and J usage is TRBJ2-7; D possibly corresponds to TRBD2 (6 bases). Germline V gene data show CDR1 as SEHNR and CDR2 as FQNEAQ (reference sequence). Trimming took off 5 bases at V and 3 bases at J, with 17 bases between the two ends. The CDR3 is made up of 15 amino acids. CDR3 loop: CASSQKRTGDYEQYF. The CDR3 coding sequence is TGTGCCAGCAGCCAAAAACGGACGGGGGACTACGAGCAGTACTTC. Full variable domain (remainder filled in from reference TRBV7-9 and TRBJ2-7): DTGVSQNPRHKITKRGQNVTFRCDPISEHNRLYWYRQTLGQGPEFLTYFQNEAQLEKSRLLSDRFSAERPKGSFSTLEIQRTEQGDSAMYLCASSQKRTGDYEQYFGPGTRLTVT.

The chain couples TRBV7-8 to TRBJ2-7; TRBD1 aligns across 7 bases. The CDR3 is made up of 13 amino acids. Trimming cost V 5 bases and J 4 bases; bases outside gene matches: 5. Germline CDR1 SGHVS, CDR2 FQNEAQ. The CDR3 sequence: CASSRGTEYEQYF. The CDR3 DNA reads TGTGCCAGCAGCCGAGGGACAGAATACGAGCAGTACTTC. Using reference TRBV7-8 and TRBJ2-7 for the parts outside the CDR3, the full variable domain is GAGVSQSPRYKVAKRGQDVALRCDPISGHVSLFWYQQALGQGPEFLTYFQNEAQLDKSGLPSDRFFAERPEGSVSTLKIQRTQQEDSAVYLCASSRGTEYEQYFGPGTRLTVT.

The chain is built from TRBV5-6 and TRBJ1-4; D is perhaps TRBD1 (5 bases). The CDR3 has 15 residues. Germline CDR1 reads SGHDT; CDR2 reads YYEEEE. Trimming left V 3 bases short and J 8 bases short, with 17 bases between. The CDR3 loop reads CASSSITGSQEKLFF. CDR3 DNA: TGTGCCAGCAGCTCGATCACAGGAAGCCAGGAAAAACTGTTTTTT.

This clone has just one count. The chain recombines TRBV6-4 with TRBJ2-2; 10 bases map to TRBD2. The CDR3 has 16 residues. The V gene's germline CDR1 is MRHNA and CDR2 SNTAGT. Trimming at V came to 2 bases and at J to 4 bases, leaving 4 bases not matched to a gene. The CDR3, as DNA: TGTGCCAGCAGTGACGGAGCGGGAGGGCCCACCGGGGAGCTGTTTTTT. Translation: CASSDGAGGPTGELFF.

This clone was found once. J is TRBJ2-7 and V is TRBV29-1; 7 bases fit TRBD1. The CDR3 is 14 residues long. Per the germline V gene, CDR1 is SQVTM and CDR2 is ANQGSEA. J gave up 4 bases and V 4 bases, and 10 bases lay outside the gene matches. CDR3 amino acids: CSVVLSGTDYEQYF. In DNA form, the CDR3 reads TGCAGCGTTGTCCTCTCGGGGACAGATTACGAGCAGTACTTC.

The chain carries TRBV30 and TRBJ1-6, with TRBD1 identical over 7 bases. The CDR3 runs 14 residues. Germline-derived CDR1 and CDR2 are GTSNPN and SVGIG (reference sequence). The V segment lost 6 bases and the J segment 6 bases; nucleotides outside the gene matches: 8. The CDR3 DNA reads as TGTGCCTGCCCGGTGACAGGGTCTAATTCACCCCTCCACTTT. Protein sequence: CACPVTGSNSPLHF.

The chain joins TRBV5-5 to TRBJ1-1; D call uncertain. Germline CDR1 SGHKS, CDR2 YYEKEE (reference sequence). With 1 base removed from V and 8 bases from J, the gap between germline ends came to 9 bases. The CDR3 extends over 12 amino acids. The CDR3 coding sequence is TGTGCCAGCAGCTTGATGAGGCAGGAAGCTTTCTTT. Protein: CASSLMRQEAFF. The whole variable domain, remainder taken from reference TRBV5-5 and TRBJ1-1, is DAGVTQSPTHLIKTRGQQVTLRCSPISGHKSVSWYQQVLGQGPQFIFQYYEKEERGRGNFPDRFSARQFPNYSSELNVNALLLGDSALYLCASSLMRQEAFFGQGTRLTVV.

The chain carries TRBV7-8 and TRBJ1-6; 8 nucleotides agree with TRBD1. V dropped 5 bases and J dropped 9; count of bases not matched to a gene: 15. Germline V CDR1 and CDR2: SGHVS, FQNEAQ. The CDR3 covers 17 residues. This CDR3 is CASSREPNRGGTSPLHF. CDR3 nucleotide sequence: TGTGCCAGCAGCCGTGAACCTAACAGGGGGGGAACTTCACCCCTCCACTTT.

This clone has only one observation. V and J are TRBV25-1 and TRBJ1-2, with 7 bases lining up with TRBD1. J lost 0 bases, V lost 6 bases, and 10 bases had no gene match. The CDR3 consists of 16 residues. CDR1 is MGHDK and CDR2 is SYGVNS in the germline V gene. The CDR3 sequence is CASSGVRGRTNYGYTF. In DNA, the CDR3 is TGTGCCAGCAGCGGAGTCAGGGGGAGAACTAACTATGGCTACACCTTC.

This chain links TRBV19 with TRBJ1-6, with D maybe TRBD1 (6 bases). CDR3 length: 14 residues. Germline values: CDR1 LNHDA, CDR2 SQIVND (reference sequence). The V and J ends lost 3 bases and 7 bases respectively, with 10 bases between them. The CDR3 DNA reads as TGTGCCAGTAGTATCCTAGACAGGAATTCACCCCTCCACTTT. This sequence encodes CASSILDRNSPLHF.

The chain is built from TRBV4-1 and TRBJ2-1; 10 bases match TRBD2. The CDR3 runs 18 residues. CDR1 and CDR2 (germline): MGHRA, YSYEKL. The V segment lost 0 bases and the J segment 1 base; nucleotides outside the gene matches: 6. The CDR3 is CASSQDRAGGPSYNEQFF. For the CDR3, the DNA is TGCGCCAGCAGCCAAGATCGAGCGGGGGGGCCTTCCTACAATGAGCAGTTCTTC.

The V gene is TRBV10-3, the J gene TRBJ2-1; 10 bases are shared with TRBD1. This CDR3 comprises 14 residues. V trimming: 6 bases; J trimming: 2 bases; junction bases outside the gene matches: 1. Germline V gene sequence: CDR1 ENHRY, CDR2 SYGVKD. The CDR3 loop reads CAIRGQGPYNEQFF. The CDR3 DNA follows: TGTGCCATCAGGGGACAGGGGCCCTACAATGAGCAGTTCTTC.